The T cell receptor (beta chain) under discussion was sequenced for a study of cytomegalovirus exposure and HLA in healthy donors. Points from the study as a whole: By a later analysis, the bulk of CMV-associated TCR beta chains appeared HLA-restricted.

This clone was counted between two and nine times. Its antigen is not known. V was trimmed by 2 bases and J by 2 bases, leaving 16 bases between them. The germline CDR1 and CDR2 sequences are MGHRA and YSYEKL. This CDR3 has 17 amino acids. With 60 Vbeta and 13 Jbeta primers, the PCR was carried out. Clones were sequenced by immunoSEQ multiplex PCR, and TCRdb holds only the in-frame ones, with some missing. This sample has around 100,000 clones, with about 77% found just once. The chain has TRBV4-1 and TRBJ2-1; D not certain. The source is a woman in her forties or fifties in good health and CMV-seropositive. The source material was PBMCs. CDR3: CASSQSVGQGPYNEQFF. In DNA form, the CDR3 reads TGCGCCAGCAGCCAATCTGTTGGGCAAGGCCCCTACAATGAGCAGTTCTTC.